This T cell receptor (beta chain) stems from a study of shared clonotypes between healthy human individuals. Germline CDR1 is SNHLY and CDR2 is FYNNEI. CDR3 size: 10 residues. V gave up 6 bases and J gave up 12 bases, with 10 bases separating them. CD45RO-negative cells were positively selected for CCR7, leaving out terminally differentiated effector memory CD45RA+ cells. All participating donors were Caucasian adults from Nashville, Tennessee. In the original workflow: ImmunoSEQ output lacked quality scores and full-length reads, limiting matched filtering. TCRdb's copy holds only in-frame clones and misses some; the assay was immunoSEQ multiplex PCR. The V and J calls and clone size are taken from that table; D and trimming were inferred from the DNA. Of around 580,000 clones in the sample, 98% were seen once.

The sequencing input was naive CD8+ T cells sorted from blood. The gene calls are TRBV2 and TRBJ2-3; D not certain. This receptor was obtained from a man aged 25-40 years in good health. CDR3 region: CASSGLLQYF. CDR3 DNA: TGTGCCAGCAGCGGGCTATTACAGTATTTT. Complete variable domain (other parts from reference TRBV2 and TRBJ2-3): EPEVTQTPSHQVTQMGQEVILRCVPISNHLYFYWYRQILGQKVEFLVSFYNNEISEKSEIFDDQFSVERPDGSNFTLKIRSTKLEDSAMYFCASSGLLQYFGPGTRLTVL.